This T cell receptor (beta chain) was sequenced for a study of preoperative IRX-2 immunotherapy in early breast cancer. Described treatment: preoperative locoregional IRX-2 cytokine immunotherapy. Preoperative locoregional IRX-2 cytokine immunotherapy was tested in the phase Ib source study. Sequencing used immunoSEQ multiplex PCR; TCRdb keeps in-frame clones, though not all of them. The data hold approximately 98,000 clones, with 86% observed a single time. Germline CDR1 and CDR2: SGHVS and FNYEAQ. V shed 5 bases and J shed 2 bases, with 13 bases lying between them. The CDR3 contains 15 residues. The receptor was derived from a human donor with breast cancer. This rearrangement joins TRBV7-6 to TRBJ2-1; D could derive from TRBD1 or TRBD2 (5 bases each). Sequencing used tumor tissue, obtained after IRX-2 immunotherapy. CDR3 nucleotides: TGTGCCAGCAGCGTCGGGACGGCTGCCTACAATGAGCAGTTCTTC. Residues: CASSVGTAAYNEQFF.